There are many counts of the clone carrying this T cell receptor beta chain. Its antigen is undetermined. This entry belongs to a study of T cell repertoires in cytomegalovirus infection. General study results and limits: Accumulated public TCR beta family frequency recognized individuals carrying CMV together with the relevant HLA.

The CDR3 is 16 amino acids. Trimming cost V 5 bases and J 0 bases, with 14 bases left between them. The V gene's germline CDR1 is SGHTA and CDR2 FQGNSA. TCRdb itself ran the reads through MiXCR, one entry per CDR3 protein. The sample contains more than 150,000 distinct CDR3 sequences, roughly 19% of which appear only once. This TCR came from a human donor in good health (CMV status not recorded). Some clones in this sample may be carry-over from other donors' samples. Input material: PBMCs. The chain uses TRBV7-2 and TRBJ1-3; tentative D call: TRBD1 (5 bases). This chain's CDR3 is CASSPLTGRSGNTIYF. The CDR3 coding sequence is TGTGCCAGCAGCCCCCTCACAGGTCGCTCTGGAAACACCATATATTTT. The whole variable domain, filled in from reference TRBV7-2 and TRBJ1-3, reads GAGVSQSPSNKVTEKGKDVELRCDPISGHTALYWYRQSLGQGLEFLIYFQGNSAPDKSGLPSDRFSAERTGGSVSTLTIQRTQQEDSAVYLCASSPLTGRSGNTIYFGEGSWLTVV.